The 8 T cell receptor beta chains presented below share a single source sample, sequenced in a study of blood T cell repertoires in COVID-19. Method: immunoSEQ multiplex PCR; TCRdb's copy keeps in-frame clones and lacks some. The table includes about 110,000 clones, approximately 70% detected once. Sequenced: peripheral blood. The receptors were gathered from a woman aged 40-49 years with acute or convalescent COVID-19.

This chain joins TRBV5-6 and TRBJ1-2, with TRBD1 identical over 10 bases. CDR1 is SGHDT, CDR2 YYEEEE, per germline. V trimming: 1 base; J trimming: 2 bases; junction bases outside the gene matches: 2. The CDR3 is made up of 15 amino acids. The CDR3 region is CASSLLGQGNYGYTF. The CDR3 region has the DNA TGTGCCAGCAGCTTGTTGGGACAGGGGAACTATGGCTACACCTTC.

J is TRBJ2-3 and V is TRBV4-1; D possibly corresponds to TRBD1 (6 bases). Germline CDR1 and CDR2: MGHRA and YSYEKL. Trimming left V 4 bases short and J 4 bases short, with 9 bases between. This CDR3 is 13 amino acids long. In DNA, the CDR3 is TGCGCCAGCAGCCCAGGGGCATCAGATACGCAGTATTTT. Translating it yields CASSPGASDTQYF.

The chain carries TRBV6-5 and TRBJ2-2; 11 bases match TRBD1. V lost 2 bases and J lost 5; bases outside the gene matches: 1. Germline V gives CDR1 MNHEY, CDR2 SVGAGI. This CDR3 is 15 amino acids long. The CDR3 is CASSYGTGGTGELFF. CDR3 nucleotide sequence: TGTGCCAGCAGTTACGGGACAGGGGGGACCGGGGAGCTGTTTTTT.

The sample holds a few counts of this clone. The rearrangement links TRBV10-3 to TRBJ1-5, with 10 bases fitting TRBD1. CDR1 and CDR2 from the germline V gene are ENHRY and SYGVKD. The CDR3 covers 13 residues. The trim removed 10 bases at V and 5 bases at J, leaving 5 bases unmatched. CDR3 sequence reads: CATQTGGDQPQHF. CDR3 nucleotides: TGTGCCACCCAGACAGGGGGCGATCAGCCCCAGCATTTT.

In this sample, this clone turned up once. The J gene is TRBJ2-7, the V gene TRBV5-5, with TRBD1 as a possible D gene (5 bases). V lost 0 bases to trimming and J lost 1 base, with 11 bases between them. CDR3 length: 15 residues. Germline CDR1 reads SGHKS; CDR2 reads YYEKEE (reference sequence). This CDR3 is CASSLEAQGSYEQYF. CDR3 DNA sequence: TGTGCCAGCAGCTTGGAGGCGCAGGGATCCTACGAGCAGTACTTC.

The chain links TRBV3-1 (or the pseudogene TRBV3-2) to TRBJ2-2; maybe TRBD1 (5 bases). V lost 2 bases and J 1 base, leaving 8 bases between the germline ends. This CDR3 has 15 residues. Germline V gives CDR1 LGHDT, CDR2 YNNKEL (reference sequence). The CDR3 sequence: CASSQSGLNTGELFF. The DNA for the CDR3 is TGTGCCAGCAGCCAATCAGGGCTGAACACCGGGGAGCTGTTTTTT.

This clone was observed a few times. The chain recombines TRBV9 with TRBJ2-4, with TRBD2 matching 7 bases. Trimming cost V 4 bases and J 7 bases; bases outside gene matches: 5. Germline lookup yields CDR1 SGDLS and CDR2 YYNGEE. This CDR3 is built from 13 residues. The CDR3 region has the DNA TGTGCCAGCAGCACCTCGGGGGGTAACATTCAGTACTTC. This gives the protein CASSTSGGNIQYF.

The chain uses TRBV7-2 and TRBJ2-1, with 8 bases that match TRBD2. This CDR3 spans 16 amino acids. V lost 3 bases to trimming and J lost 0 bases; unmatched junction nucleotides: 4. CDR1 is SGHTA, CDR2 FQGNSA, per germline. CDR3 region: CASSFRAGASYNEQFF. In DNA, the CDR3 is TGTGCCAGCAGCTTCCGAGCGGGGGCCTCCTACAATGAGCAGTTCTTC. Variable domain in full (rest from reference TRBV7-2 and TRBJ2-1): GAGVSQSPSNKVTEKGKDVELRCDPISGHTALYWYRQSLGQGLEFLIYFQGNSAPDKSGLPSDRFSAERTGGSVSTLTIQRTQQEDSAVYLCASSFRAGASYNEQFFGPGTRLTVL.